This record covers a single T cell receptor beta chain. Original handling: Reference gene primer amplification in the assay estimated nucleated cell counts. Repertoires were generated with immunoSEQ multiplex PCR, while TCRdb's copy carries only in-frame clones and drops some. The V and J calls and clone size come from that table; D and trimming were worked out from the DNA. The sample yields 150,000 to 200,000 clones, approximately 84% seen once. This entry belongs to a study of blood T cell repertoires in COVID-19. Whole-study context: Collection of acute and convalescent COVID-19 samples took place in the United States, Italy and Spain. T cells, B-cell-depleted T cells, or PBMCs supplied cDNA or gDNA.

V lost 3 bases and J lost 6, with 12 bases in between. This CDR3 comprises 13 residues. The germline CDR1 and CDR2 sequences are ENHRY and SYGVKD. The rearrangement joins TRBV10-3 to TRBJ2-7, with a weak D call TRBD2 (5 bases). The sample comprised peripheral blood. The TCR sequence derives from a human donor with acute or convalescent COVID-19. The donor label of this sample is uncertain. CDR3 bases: TGTGCCATCAGTGAAGGTCGGGGAAGCGAGCAGTACTTC. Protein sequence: CAISEGRGSEQYF.